The 28 T cell receptor beta chains presented below share a single source sample, sequenced in a study of T cells in Graves' hyperthyroidism and ophthalmopathy. Using RNA transcripts as the source, TCR beta CDR3 regions were amplified. The HTBI primer set drove a first-round RT-PCR of the TCR CDR3. TCRdb independently ran MiXCR on the multiplex PCR reads; one entry per CDR3 protein. This table has some 600,000 distinct CDR3 sequences, 14% appearing once. The sample was blood. The receptors derive from a woman aged 30 to 39 with Graves' hyperthyroidism that later progressed to Graves' ophthalmopathy.

The gene calls are TRBV5-1 and TRBJ2-2; D gene ambiguous. CDR1 SGHRS and CDR2 YFSETQ come from the germline V gene. V was shortened by 3 bases and J by 6 bases, with 6 bases between the two germline ends. CDR3 length: 12 amino acids. The CDR3 sequence: CASSWSPGELFF. CDR3 in DNA: TGCGCCAGCAGCTGGAGTCCCGGGGAGCTGTTTTTT.

This clonotype was seen many times. The chain couples TRBV12-3 or TRBV12-4 to TRBJ1-5; no clear D gene. Trimming stripped 8 bases from V and 1 base from J, with 6 bases between. The CDR3 contains 12 residues. The CDR3 loop reads CASRESNQPQHF. CDR3 sequence (DNA): TGTGCCAGCCGAGAAAGCAATCAGCCCCAGCATTTT.

The sample holds many counts of this clonotype. This rearrangement joins TRBV4-3 to TRBJ1-6; D call uncertain. The CDR3 contains 13 residues. CDR1 is LGHNA, CDR2 YSLEER, per germline. The V end lost 0 bases, the J end lost 8 bases, and 5 bases lay between the germline ends. The CDR3 DNA reads TGCGCCAGCAGCCAAGACAGTTATTCACCCCTCCACTTT. Encoded protein: CASSQDSYSPLHF.

This clonotype came up many times. The chain is built from TRBV7-9 and TRBJ2-2; D is undetermined. V was clipped by 7 bases and J by 1 base, with 7 bases between them. CDR1 is SEHNR and CDR2 is FQNEAQ in the germline V gene (reference sequence). This CDR3 spans 13 amino acids. CDR3: CASTPRNTGELFF. In nucleotides, the CDR3 is TGTGCCAGCACCCCTAGGAACACCGGGGAGCTGTTTTTT.

As concerns this clonotype: A much larger clone sits a single nucleotide away, making a read error possible. The V gene is TRBV12-5, the J gene TRBJ1-5; D remains ambiguous. Germline values: CDR1 LGHNT, CDR2 FRNRAP. This CDR3 contains 17 residues. CDR3 nucleotides: TGTGCTAGTGGTATGGTAAGAGCTGAACAGCTCTATCAGCCCCAGCATTTT. This gives the protein CASGMVRAEQLYQPQHF.

This clonotype was found many times. The chain is built from TRBV6-1 and TRBJ1-1, with D possibly being TRBD1 (5 bases). The germline V and J ends were trimmed by 5 bases and 6 bases, with 19 bases remaining between them. The length of the CDR3 is 15 residues. The germline V gene has CDR1 MNHNS and CDR2 SASEGT. Written as DNA, the CDR3 is TGTGCCAGCAGTTACCCAGAGGGCAGGGTTTCTGAAGCTTTCTTT. It encodes CASSYPEGRVSEAFF.

This clonotype appeared many times. The CDR3 spells CATLDRTYEQYF. As DNA, the CDR3 is TGTGCCACTTTGGACAGAACCTACGAGCAGTACTTC. This chain connects TRBV6-1 to TRBJ2-7, with D maybe TRBD1 (6 bases). The germline V gene has CDR1 MNHNS and CDR2 SASEGT. This CDR3 is built from 12 residues. Between the trimmed V and J ends, which lost 10 bases and 2 bases, there was a span of 12 bases.

Many counts were recorded for this clonotype. The chain recombines TRBV7-8 with TRBJ2-3, with D tentatively TRBD2 (5 bases). This CDR3 spans 15 amino acids. Germline CDR1 is SGHVS and CDR2 is FQNEAQ. Trimming left V 5 bases short and J 2 bases short, with 14 bases between. This CDR3 reads CASSLGGQFTDTQYF. As DNA, the CDR3 is TGTGCCAGCAGCCTCGGAGGCCAATTCACAGATACGCAGTATTTT.

This clonotype showed up just a few times. The chain uses TRBV9 and TRBJ1-3; D is undetermined. The CDR3 length is 15 residues. V lost 0 bases and J lost 2, with 9 bases in between. Germline V gene data show CDR1 as SGDLS and CDR2 as YYNGEE. Written as DNA, the CDR3 is TGTGCCAGCAGCGTAGGACCAGCGGCTGGAAACACCATATATTTT. It specifies CASSVGPAAGNTIYF.

This clonotype has more than one count but fewer than ten. The rearrangement joins TRBV5-1 to TRBJ1-1; TRBD1 might be the D (5 bases). The ends were cut back, 0 bases at V and 6 bases at J, with 9 bases in the middle. The germline gives CDR1 SGHRS, CDR2 YFSETQ. The CDR3 has 13 amino acids. The CDR3 DNA reads as TGCGCCAGCAGCTTGGAGGGGATGGCTGAAGCTTTCTTT. Its protein is CASSLEGMAEAFF.

In this sample, this clonotype turned up once. Just one base apart from a much larger clone, this may be a read error. The V gene is TRBV2, the J gene TRBJ2-7, with TRBD1 identical over 8 bases. Germline V gene data show CDR1 as SNHLY and CDR2 as FYNNEI. This CDR3 is built from 14 residues. The V segment lost 2 bases and the J segment 6 bases; nucleotides outside the gene matches: 6. The CDR3 loop reads CASSESGTGSEQYF. CDR3 in DNA: TGTGCCAGCAGTGAATCCGGGACAGGCTCCGAGCAGTACTTC.

This clonotype was recorded a few times. The chain has TRBV19 and TRBJ1-2; 8 bases fit TRBD1. Germline loops: CDR1 LNHDA, CDR2 SQIVND (reference sequence). The J segment lost 3 bases and the V segment lost 6 bases, leaving 6 bases of the junction unmatched. This CDR3 has 14 amino acids. The CDR3: CASRDTTGDYGYTF. CDR3 sequence (DNA): TGTGCCAGTAGAGATACGACAGGGGACTATGGCTACACCTTC.

This clonotype was seen only a few times. The V gene is TRBV2, the J gene TRBJ1-6, with 9 bases fitting TRBD1. CDR1 and CDR2 from the germline V gene are SNHLY and FYNNEI. CDR3 size: 15 residues. V lost 6 bases to trimming and J lost 7 bases; unmatched junction nucleotides: 7. CDR3 in amino acids: CASRAGQGWNSPLHF. CDR3 sequence (DNA): TGTGCCAGCAGGGCTGGACAGGGGTGGAATTCACCCCTCCACTTT.

This clonotype has at least ten counts. V usage is TRBV27 and J usage is TRBJ1-1; no clear D gene. The V end lost 4 bases, the J end lost 1 base, and 4 bases lay between the germline ends. Germline-derived CDR1 and CDR2 are MNHEY and SMNVEV (reference sequence). The CDR3 sequence is 12 residues long. The CDR3: CASSSWNTEAFF. The CDR3 DNA reads TGTGCCAGCAGTTCTTGGAACACTGAAGCTTTCTTT.

This clonotype came up many times. The V call is TRBV5-1, the J call TRBJ1-1; 8 positions match TRBD1. This CDR3 is built from 18 residues. CDR1 and CDR2 from the germline V gene are SGHRS and YFSETQ. V lost 4 bases, J lost 2 bases, and 16 bases stayed unmatched. CDR3 protein: CASSRSYSSGTGNTEAFF. CDR3 bases: TGCGCCAGCAGCCGATCTTATTCTTCGGGGACAGGTAACACTGAAGCTTTCTTT.

The sample holds a few counts of this clonotype. V gene TRBV12-3 or TRBV12-4 combines with J gene TRBJ2-2; D is ambiguous. The CDR3 sequence is 14 residues long. V was trimmed by 4 bases and J by 4 bases, leaving 10 bases between them. The CDR3 protein is CASSSLWTTGELFF. The CDR3 DNA reads TGTGCCAGCAGTTCTCTATGGACCACCGGGGAGCTGTTTTTT.

This clonotype was counted at least ten times. CDR3 sequence: CSVEQESGATNYGYTF. The CDR3, as DNA: TGCAGCGTCGAACAGGAGTCAGGGGCGACTAACTATGGCTACACCTTC. This sequence joins TRBV29-1 and TRBJ1-2, with D possibly matching TRBD1 (6 bases). This CDR3 has 16 residues. V lost 6 bases and J 0 bases, leaving 20 bases between the germline ends. Germline V gene sequence: CDR1 SQVTM, CDR2 ANQGSEA.

This sequence joins TRBV4-2 and TRBJ1-2; D is ambiguous. Between the trimmed V and J ends, which lost 3 bases and 2 bases, there was a span of 10 bases. In germline, CDR1 is LGHNA, CDR2 YNFKEQ. The CDR3 sequence is 14 residues long. In nucleotides, the CDR3 is TGTGCCAGCAGCCACCGACTGGGAAACTATGGCTACACCTTC. It specifies CASSHRLGNYGYTF.

This clonotype has at least ten counts. The chain employs TRBV7-2 and TRBJ2-3, with 8 positions matching TRBD2. The germline CDR1 and CDR2 sequences are SGHTA and FQGNSA. The CDR3 contains 15 residues. With 5 bases clipped from V and 4 bases from J, the junction kept 8 bases outside the gene matches. CDR3 DNA sequence: TGTGCCAGCAGCCCCGGGAGGGCCGGGGCAGATACGCAGTATTTT. Encoded protein: CASSPGRAGADTQYF.

Concerning this clonotype itself: Compared with germline, one end of the junction differs, possibly owing to a read error. The DNA of the CDR3 is TGCGCCAGCAGTTTAGCCGGCGGGAGCCGAGTTGACAATGAGCAGCTCTTC. This sequence encodes CASSLAGGSRVDNEQLF. This chain connects TRBV12-3 or TRBV12-4 to TRBJ2-1, with TRBD2 identical over 7 bases. The CDR3 spans 17 residues.

This clonotype was seen repeatedly, ten times or more. The chain links TRBV28 to TRBJ1-1; 8 positions agree with TRBD1. The J segment lost 2 bases and the V segment lost 4 bases, leaving 6 bases of the junction unmatched. The CDR3 is 15 residues long. Per germline, CDR1 MDHEN and CDR2 SYDVKM. The CDR3 DNA reads TGTGCCAGCAGTTCGGCGGGACAGGATAACACTGAAGCTTTCTTT. The encoded protein is CASSSAGQDNTEAFF.

This clonotype appeared many times. V is TRBV15 and J is TRBJ1-5; D call uncertain. The CDR3 spans 14 residues. CDR1 is LNHNV, CDR2 YYDKDF, per germline (reference sequence). V shed 0 bases and J shed 5 bases, with 8 bases lying between them. The CDR3 reads CATSRDRGYQPQHF. In DNA, the CDR3 is TGTGCCACCAGCAGAGATAGAGGGTATCAGCCCCAGCATTTT.

About this clonotype: This could be a read error, since a much larger clone is one nucleotide away. The chain links TRBV28 to TRBJ1-2; D is unclear. CDR3 length: 11 residues. Germline CDR1 is MDHEN and CDR2 is SYDVKM. The CDR3 bases are TGTGCCGGCAGTTCGGTTGCCTTTGACACCTTC. Protein product: CAGSSVAFDTF.

This clonotype was picked up many times. The V gene is TRBV5-8, the J gene TRBJ1-1, with D possibly matching TRBD1 (6 bases). Germline V gene sequence: CDR1 SGHTS, CDR2 YDEGEE. This CDR3 has 13 residues. Trimming stripped 2 bases from V and 5 bases from J, with 10 bases between. The CDR3 sequence: CASSFQGKTEAFF. Written as DNA, the CDR3 is TGTGCCAGCAGCTTCCAGGGGAAGACTGAAGCTTTCTTT.

Many counts were recorded for this clonotype. This chain connects TRBV20-1 to TRBJ2-2; D is unresolved. Germline CDR1 and CDR2: DFQATT and SNEGSKA (reference sequence). This CDR3 has 15 amino acids. V lost 2 bases to trimming and J lost 3 bases, with 13 bases between them. In DNA, the CDR3 is TGCAGTGCTAGAAGCCAACCTGGGGACACCGGGGAGCTGTTTTTT. This translates into CSARSQPGDTGELFF.

This clonotype has a count of ten or more. The V and J genes are TRBV7-2 and TRBJ2-5, with 7 bases that match TRBD1. V shed 5 bases and J 6 bases; nucleotides not matched to a gene: 6. The CDR3 is made up of 13 amino acids. Germline V gene sequence: CDR1 SGHTA, CDR2 FQGNSA. The CDR3 sequence: CASSLEDRQTQYF. DNA for the CDR3: TGTGCCAGCAGCCTCGAGGACAGGCAGACCCAGTACTTC.

In its sample, this clonotype was seen a few times. The genes are TRBV6-1 and TRBJ2-1; D is ambiguous. The CDR3 length is 12 residues. Looked up from germline, CDR1 is MNHNS and CDR2 is SASEGT. The V end lost 8 bases, the J end lost 8 bases, and 13 bases lay between the germline ends. In nucleotides, the CDR3 is TGTGCCAGCTTTACACCGGGCGATGAGCAGTTCTTC. Protein product: CASFTPGDEQFF.

This clonotype showed up many times. V gene TRBV12-3 or TRBV12-4 combines with J gene TRBJ1-1; no firm D call. The CDR3 extends over 12 amino acids. The V and J ends lost 3 bases and 6 bases respectively, with 8 bases between them. The CDR3 DNA reads as TGTGCCAGCAGTTTTGATGCCGCTGAAGCTTTCTTT. The encoded protein is CASSFDAAEAFF.